This T cell receptor beta chain is from a study of cytomegalovirus exposure and HLA in healthy donors. On this clone itself: What it binds is unknown.

Some clones are missing from TCRdb's copy, which holds only in-frame ones; the method was immunoSEQ multiplex PCR. Of about 140,000 clones in the sample, almost 85% were seen once. The CDR3 is 15 residues long. The J segment lost 4 bases and the V segment lost 7 bases, leaving 8 bases of the junction unmatched. Looked up from germline, CDR1 is SGHRS and CDR2 is YFSETQ. Study outcomes and limitations: For most TCR sequences rarity was the rule, although some public TCRs occurred in many donors.

The sequence was collected from a woman aged 25 to 45 in good health and CMV-seronegative. The V call is TRBV5-1, the J call TRBJ2-5, with 12 positions matching TRBD2. The sequencing sample was made of PBMCs. This chain's CDR3 is CASRNASGGAETQYF. CDR3 DNA sequence: TGCGCCAGCCGGAATGCTAGCGGGGGGGCAGAGACCCAGTACTTC.